This record covers a single T cell receptor beta chain. Its antigen is as yet unknown. The source of the sample is a study of T-cell reconstitution after alpha-beta-depleted transplantation in children. Study-level points and caveats: A year post-transplant, T-cell counts and diversity derived mostly from newly produced T cells. By about two months after transplant, alpha-beta T cells reportedly arose from several hundred graft clones that had expanded.

J gave up 4 bases and V 4 bases, and 5 bases lay outside the gene matches. The CDR3 runs 15 residues. From germline, CDR1 is SGDLS and CDR2 YYNGEE. The library targeted TCRbeta and was prepared with unique molecular identifiers. TCRdb re-called the PCR reads through MiXCR, storing one row per CDR3 protein. The sample carries about 980,000 distinct CDR3 sequences, 25% to 35% recorded once. This receptor was taken from a boy under three years old who had a stem cell transplant for SCID, so the T cells may come from the graft donor. V and J are TRBV9 and TRBJ2-2; the match to TRBD1 covers 9 bases. Sequenced material: PBMCs, mostly from graft donor cells, taken 360 days after TCRalphabeta/CD19-depleted stem cell transplant. CDR3 coding DNA: TGTGCCAGCAGCCCGAGGGGACAGGGCACCGGGGAGCTGTTTTTT. Amino acids: CASSPRGQGTGELFF.